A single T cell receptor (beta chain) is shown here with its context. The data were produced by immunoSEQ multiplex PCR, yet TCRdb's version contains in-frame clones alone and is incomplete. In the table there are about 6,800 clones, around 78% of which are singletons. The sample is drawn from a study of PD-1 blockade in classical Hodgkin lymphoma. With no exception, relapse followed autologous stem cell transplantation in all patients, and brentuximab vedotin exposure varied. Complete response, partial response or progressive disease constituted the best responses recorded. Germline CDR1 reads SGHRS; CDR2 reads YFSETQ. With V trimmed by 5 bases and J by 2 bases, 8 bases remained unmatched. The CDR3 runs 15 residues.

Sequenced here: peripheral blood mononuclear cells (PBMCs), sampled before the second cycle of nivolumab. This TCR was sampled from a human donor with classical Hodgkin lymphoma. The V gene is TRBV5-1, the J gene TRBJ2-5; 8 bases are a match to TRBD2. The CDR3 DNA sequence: TGCGCCAGCAGATATCGCGGGGGGCTACAAGAGACCCAGTACTTC. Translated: CASRYRGGLQETQYF.